One sample yielded the 25 T cell receptor beta chains listed below, sequenced in a study of T cell responses to AZD1222 COVID-19 vaccine. The table came from immunoSEQ multiplex PCR; TCRdb's copy has only in-frame clones and leaves some out. The sample carries roughly 100,000 clones, over 85% recorded once. The sample here was peripheral blood, taken on day 0 of AZD1222 vaccination. All receptors derive from an adult in good health.

V and J are TRBV6-1 and TRBJ1-5, with D maybe TRBD1 (6 bases). CDR3 length equals 15 residues. Germline CDR1 MNHNS, CDR2 SASEGT. Trimming cost V 5 bases and J 0 bases, with 11 bases left between them. The CDR3 nucleotides read TGTGCCAGCAGTAAGTACAGGGATAGCAATCAGCCCCAGCATTTT. The encoded protein is CASSKYRDSNQPQHF.

The chain employs TRBV10-3 and TRBJ1-2; D not resolved. V was shortened by 3 bases and J by 6 bases, with 14 bases between the two germline ends. Germline CDR1 and CDR2: ENHRY and SYGVKD. The CDR3 loop spans 14 amino acids. The CDR3 spells CAISDGIGLNGYTF. The CDR3 region has the DNA TGTGCCATCAGTGATGGTATAGGTTTAAATGGCTACACCTTC.

This rearrangement joins TRBV10-1 to TRBJ1-6, with TRBD1 matching over 7 bases. Germline CDR1 is WNHNN and CDR2 is SYGVQD (reference sequence). The V segment lost 4 bases and the J segment 4 bases; nucleotides outside the gene matches: 4. The CDR3 runs to 15 residues. The CDR3 spells CASSGRQGYNSPLHF. The DNA for the CDR3 is TGCGCCAGCAGTGGTCGACAGGGTTATAATTCACCCCTCCACTTT.

This sequence joins TRBV21-1 and TRBJ2-1; TRBD2, as called in the table, went unchecked against the DNA. TRBV21-1 is an annotated pseudogene. The CDR3 extends over 17 amino acids. CDR3 region: CASSITSGRMRYNEQFF. For the CDR3, the DNA is TGTGCCAGCAGCATAACTAGCGGGAGGATGAGATACAATGAGCAGTTCTTC.

This sequence joins TRBV5-4 and TRBJ2-1, with 9 bases identical to TRBD2. The CDR3 extends over 16 amino acids. The V and J ends lost 3 bases and 0 bases, in that order; junction bases with no gene match: 4. Per germline, CDR1 SGHNT and CDR2 YYREEE (reference sequence). Written as DNA, the CDR3 is TGTGCCAGCAGCTGGGGTAGCGGGAGCTCCTACAATGAGCAGTTCTTC. Translating gives CASSWGSGSSYNEQFF. The whole variable domain, filled in from reference TRBV5-4 and TRBJ2-1, reads ETGVTQSPTHLIKTRGQQVTLRCSSQSGHNTVSWYQQALGQGPQFIFQYYREEENGRGNFPPRFSGLQFPNYSSELNVNALELDDSALYLCASSWGSGSSYNEQFFGPGTRLTVL.

V and J are TRBV4-1 and TRBJ2-7; possibly TRBD1 for D (6 bases). Deletions cut 4 bases from V and 5 bases from J, with 12 bases between. Germline V lookup: CDR1 MGHRA, CDR2 YSYEKL. This CDR3 comprises 13 residues. The CDR3 DNA reads as TGCGCCAGCAGCCCACAGGGATTTGACGAGCAGTACTTC. Translated: CASSPQGFDEQYF.

V is TRBV19 and J is TRBJ1-6; no firm D call. CDR1 LNHDA and CDR2 SQIVND come from the germline V gene (reference sequence). Trimming removed 6 bases from V and 10 bases from J, with 16 bases in between. The CDR3 has 14 amino acids. The CDR3 DNA is TGTGCCAGTAGGTCGCTGGGGTATCGATCACCCCTCCACTTT. This sequence encodes CASRSLGYRSPLHF.

This clone was seen just once. CDR3 sequence: CASNPNKDEAQYF. As DNA, the CDR3 is TGTGCCAGCAACCCAAACAAGGACGAGGCGCAGTATTTT. The rearrangement uses TRBV2 and TRBJ2-3; D is undetermined. V gave up 7 bases and J gave up 10 bases, with 18 bases separating them. Germline V gene sequence: CDR1 SNHLY, CDR2 FYNNEI. This CDR3 region has 13 residues.

The chain joins TRBV7-9 to TRBJ2-7, with 13 bases fitting TRBD2. Looked up from germline, CDR1 is SEHNR and CDR2 is FQNEAQ (reference sequence). Germline trimming cut 5 bases from V and 3 bases from J; bases unmatched to any gene: 4. The CDR3 sequence is 15 residues long. CDR3 region: CASSPGTSGVYEQYF. In DNA form, the CDR3 reads TGTGCCAGCAGCCCCGGGACTAGCGGGGTCTACGAGCAGTACTTC. Variable domain in full (rest from reference TRBV7-9 and TRBJ2-7): DTGVSQNPRHKITKRGQNVTFRCDPISEHNRLYWYRQTLGQGPEFLTYFQNEAQLEKSRLLSDRFSAERPKGSFSTLEIQRTEQGDSAMYLCASSPGTSGVYEQYFGPGTRLTVT.

This chain joins TRBV3-1 (or the pseudogene TRBV3-2) and TRBJ2-7, with D unclear. The length of the CDR3 is 12 residues. Germline lookup yields CDR1 LGHDT and CDR2 YNNKEL (reference sequence). With 0 bases removed from V and 12 bases from J, the gap between germline ends came to 12 bases. As DNA, the CDR3 is TGTGCCAGCAGCCAAGAAGGTACTACCCGGTACTTC. Protein product: CASSQEGTTRYF.

The chain uses TRBV6-4 and TRBJ2-1; maybe TRBD2 (5 bases). The V end was cut by 6 bases, the J end by 3 bases, with 15 bases between. Germline values: CDR1 MRHNA, CDR2 SNTAGT. The CDR3 is 15 amino acids. CDR3 loop: CASSPRAADYNEQFF. The CDR3 DNA is TGTGCCAGCAGCCCACGGGCAGCGGACTACAATGAGCAGTTCTTC.

This chain joins TRBV28 and TRBJ2-5; 7 nucleotides line up with TRBD2. This CDR3 has 18 amino acids. The V gene end was trimmed by 2 bases and the J gene end by 2 bases; junction bases not matched to a gene: 14. The germline V gene encodes CDR1 MDHEN and CDR2 SYDVKM. CDR3: CASSLGSRRRGFQETQYF. CDR3 nucleotides: TGTGCCAGCAGTTTAGGATCGAGAAGGCGGGGGTTTCAAGAGACCCAGTACTTC.

J is TRBJ2-2 and V is TRBV7-2; weak D call: TRBD1 (5 bases). The V gene's germline CDR1 is SGHTA and CDR2 FQGNSA. The CDR3 extends over 16 amino acids. V lost 3 bases and J 0 bases, leaving 11 bases between the germline ends. CDR3 nucleotides: TGTGCCAGCAGCTTTTGGGCAGGGTCGAACACCGGGGAGCTGTTTTTT. Protein sequence: CASSFWAGSNTGELFF.

V and J are TRBV4-3 and TRBJ2-7, with D maybe TRBD1 (6 bases). With 1 base removed from V and 6 bases from J, the gap between germline ends came to 16 bases. Germline lookup yields CDR1 LGHNA and CDR2 YSLEER. The CDR3 runs to 15 residues. The CDR3 DNA follows: TGCGCCAGCAGCCAAGGCCCAGGGGCAATGAGCGAGCAGTACTTC. Translating gives CASSQGPGAMSEQYF.

The chain combines TRBV11-3 with TRBJ2-7; no clear D gene. The CDR3 is 13 residues long. From germline, CDR1 is SGHNT and CDR2 YENEEA. The germline V and J ends were trimmed by 3 bases and 2 bases, with 8 bases remaining between them. CDR3 DNA sequence: TGTGCCAGCAGCTTTCGGACCACCTACGAGCAGTACTTC. It codes for CASSFRTTYEQYF.

V and J are TRBV5-6 and TRBJ1-5, with unresolved D. The V and J ends lost 4 bases and 3 bases respectively, with 17 bases between them. Germline loops: CDR1 SGHDT, CDR2 YYEEEE. CDR3 length equals 16 residues. The CDR3 region is CASSLEGDIINQPQHF. Written as DNA, the CDR3 is TGTGCCAGCAGCCTCGAGGGTGATATTATCAATCAGCCCCAGCATTTT.

This clone appeared a single time. The chain couples TRBV11-2 to TRBJ2-3; D uncertain. V was shortened by 1 base and J by 0 bases, with 14 bases between the two germline ends. In germline, CDR1 is SGHAT, CDR2 FQNNGV. The CDR3 covers 17 residues. The CDR3 protein is CASSLGISAYSTDTQYF. The CDR3 DNA reads as TGTGCCAGCAGCTTAGGAATATCCGCCTATAGCACAGATACGCAGTATTTT. Filled out from reference TRBV11-2 and TRBJ2-3, the complete variable domain reads EAGVAQSPRYKIIEKRQSVAFWCNPISGHATLYWYQQILGQGPKLLIQFQNNGVVDDSQLPKDRFSAERLKGVDSTLKIQPAKLEDSAVYLCASSLGISAYSTDTQYFGPGTRLTVL.

The chain combines TRBV18 with TRBJ1-2; 12 bases align to TRBD1. CDR3 length: 15 amino acids. Germline V CDR1 and CDR2: KGHSH, LQKENI. With V trimmed by 3 bases and J by 5 bases, 4 bases remained unmatched. The CDR3 DNA follows: TGTGCCAGCTCACCGGGACAGGGGGCGGATTATGGCTACACCTTC. Its translation: CASSPGQGADYGYTF. Combining the CDR3 with reference TRBV18 and TRBJ1-2 gives the whole variable domain NAGVMQNPRHLVRRRGQEARLRCSPMKGHSHVYWYRQLPEEGLKFMVYLQKENIIDESGMPKERFSAEFPKEGPSILRIQQVVRGDSAAYFCASSPGQGADYGYTFGSGTRLTVV.

V gene TRBV11-2 combines with J gene TRBJ2-1, with 12 nucleotides matching TRBD2. Germline assignment: CDR1 SGHAT and CDR2 FQNNGV. J was trimmed by 7 bases and V by 0 bases; bases with no gene match: 4. The CDR3 length is 16 residues. This CDR3 is CASSLELAGGRNEQFF. The CDR3 DNA reads as TGTGCCAGCAGCTTAGAACTAGCGGGAGGTCGGAATGAGCAGTTCTTC.

This chain connects TRBV7-2 to TRBJ2-2, with TRBD2 matching 10 bases. Germline V gene lookup returns CDR1 SGHTA and CDR2 FQGNSA. This CDR3 is 17 amino acids long. V shed 6 bases and J 1 base; nucleotides not matched to a gene: 8. As DNA, the CDR3 is TGTGCCAGCAGATATCTCCTAGCGGGAGAGAACACCGGGGAGCTGTTTTTT. Translation: CASRYLLAGENTGELFF.

In DNA form, the CDR3 reads TGTGCCAGCAGCCCACTAGGTTCCACAGATACGCAGTATTTT. Its protein is CASSPLGSTDTQYF. The V and J genes are TRBV11-3 and TRBJ2-3; D may be TRBD2 (5 bases). Germline V lookup: CDR1 SGHNT, CDR2 YENEEA. V lost 5 bases and J 2 bases, leaving 11 bases between the germline ends. The CDR3 is made up of 14 amino acids. Full variable domain (remainder filled in from reference TRBV11-3 and TRBJ2-3): EAGVVQSPRYKIIEKKQPVAFWCNPISGHNTLYWYLQNLGQGPELLIRYENEEAVDDSQLPKDRFSAERLKGVDSTLKIQPAELGDSAVYLCASSPLGSTDTQYFGPGTRLTVL.

This chain connects TRBV27 to TRBJ1-2, with a tentative D call TRBD1 (5 bases). There are 15 residues in the CDR3. V was cut by 2 bases and J by 4 bases, with 14 bases left in between. Germline CDR1 reads MNHEY; CDR2 reads SMNVEV (reference sequence). The CDR3 bases are TGTGCCAGCAGTTTACGGGACGGAGGGGCCTATGGCTACACCTTC. Residues: CASSLRDGGAYGYTF.

A note on this clone: Other DNA variants within this sample encode the same CDR3. The chain employs TRBV9 and TRBJ2-7, with a weak D call TRBD2 (5 bases). Looked up from germline, CDR1 is SGDLS and CDR2 is YYNGEE. V shed 0 bases and J shed 0 bases, with 7 bases lying between them. This CDR3 is 14 amino acids long. This CDR3 is CASSVGGSSYEQYF. The CDR3 DNA reads as TGTGCCAGCAGCGTAGGAGGGAGCTCCTACGAGCAGTACTTC. The full variable domain, rest sourced from reference TRBV9 and TRBJ2-7, is DSGVTQTPKHLITATGQRVTLRCSPRSGDLSVYWYQQSLDQGLQFLIQYYNGEERAKGNILERFSAQQFPDLHSELNLSSLELGDSALYFCASSVGGSSYEQYFGPGTRLTVT.

The chain has TRBV20-1 and TRBJ1-1; D gene ambiguous. The CDR3 is 11 amino acids. V lost 1 base, J lost 1 base, and 1 base lay in between. Germline assignment: CDR1 DFQATT and CDR2 SNEGSKA (reference sequence). The CDR3 spells CSARGNTEAFF. The CDR3 region has the DNA TGCAGTGCTAGAGGGAACACTGAAGCTTTCTTT.

The chain joins TRBV7-9 to TRBJ1-4; no clear D gene. The CDR3 runs 14 residues. CDR1 is SEHNR and CDR2 is FQNEAQ in the germline V gene (reference sequence). V dropped 4 bases and J dropped 5 bases, with 11 bases sitting between them. CDR3 sequence reads: CASSSWTGNEKLFF. CDR3 in DNA: TGTGCCAGCAGCTCCTGGACCGGGAATGAAAAACTGTTTTTT.